The clone carrying this TCR beta chain has just one count. This entry belongs to a study of control samples from healthy donors and cancer patients. The CDR3 length is 16 residues. CDR1 and CDR2 (germline): SEHNR, FQNEAQ (reference sequence). The trim removed 1 base at V and 7 bases at J, leaving 7 bases unmatched. The repertoire was sequenced with immunoSEQ multiplex PCR; TCRdb's copy has only in-frame clones and lacks some. Among approximately 52,000 clones, nearly 90% were seen once, and the ten largest hold roughly 3.8%. This clonotype was obtained from a man aged 50-59 years in good health. J is TRBJ1-6 and V is TRBV7-9; 7 nucleotides line up with TRBD1. Sequenced input: blood. CDR3 nucleotide sequence: TGTGCCAGCAGCTTAGATACAGGGGTAAAGAATTCACCCCTCCACTTT. It yields the protein CASSLDTGVKNSPLHF. Full variable domain (outside the CDR3, taken from reference TRBV7-9 and TRBJ1-6): DTGVSQNPRHKITKRGQNVTFRCDPISEHNRLYWYRQTLGQGPEFLTYFQNEAQLEKSRLLSDRFSAERPKGSFSTLEIQRTEQGDSAMYLCASSLDTGVKNSPLHFGNGTRLTVT.